The 27 T cell receptor beta chains below come from one sample, sequenced in a study of blood T cell repertoires in COVID-19. Measured with immunoSEQ multiplex PCR; TCRdb has only the in-frame clones, and not every one. Among about 190,000 clones listed, 90% were seen once. The sample consisted of peripheral blood. The receptors derive from a man aged 45-65 years with acute or convalescent COVID-19.

V is TRBV7-9 and J is TRBJ2-3; D possibly corresponds to TRBD1 (6 bases). Trimming pared 5 bases from V and 4 bases from J, leaving 10 bases between. The CDR3 is 13 residues long. Germline CDR1 SEHNR, CDR2 FQNEAQ (reference sequence). CDR3 nucleotide sequence: TGTGCCAGCAGCCAGGGGTATGCAGATACGCAGTATTTT. Protein sequence: CASSQGYADTQYF.

CDR3 in amino acids: CASSEMGDRDFQPQHF. The CDR3 nucleotides read TGTGCCAGCAGTGAAATGGGGGACAGGGATTTTCAGCCCCAGCATTTT. The rearrangement links TRBV6-1 to TRBJ1-5; 9 bases agree with TRBD1. Germline CDR1 MNHNS, CDR2 SASEGT. The length of the CDR3 is 16 residues. Germline trimming cut 2 bases from V and 6 bases from J; bases unmatched to any gene: 8.

CDR3 bases: TGTGCCTGGAGTCGTGGCGGAACGAGCTCCTACAATGAGCAGTTCTTC. It is translated as CAWSRGGTSSYNEQFF. The chain has TRBV30 and TRBJ2-1; D unresolved. Germline lookup yields CDR1 GTSNPN and CDR2 SVGIG (reference sequence). V was trimmed by 2 bases and J by 0 bases, leaving 14 bases between them. The CDR3 contains 16 residues.

The chain combines TRBV3-1 (or the pseudogene TRBV3-2) with TRBJ2-7; 12 bases line up with TRBD2. After removal of 2 bases from V and 0 bases from J, the junction contained 2 bases not matched to a gene. This CDR3 spans 16 amino acids. The germline gives CDR1 LGHDT, CDR2 YNNKEL (reference sequence). The DNA of the CDR3 is TGTGCCAGCAGCCAAATGGGACTAGCGGGCTCCTACGAGCAGTACTTC. Amino acid sequence: CASSQMGLAGSYEQYF.

V and J are TRBV27 and TRBJ1-5; 9 bases are a match to TRBD1. Losses at the gene ends were 6 bases for V and 6 bases for J; bases not matched to a gene: 9. In germline, CDR1 is MNHEY, CDR2 SMNVEV (reference sequence). There are 15 residues in the CDR3. As DNA, the CDR3 is TGTGCCAGCAGCCCGGACAGGGGAAGGGGTCAGCCCCAGCATTTT. Protein: CASSPDRGRGQPQHF.

The rearrangement links TRBV25-1 to TRBJ2-3; D uncertain. This CDR3 spans 15 amino acids. The V end lost 0 bases, the J end lost 4 bases, and 11 bases lay between the germline ends. Germline CDR1 MGHDK, CDR2 SYGVNS. CDR3 amino acids: CASSEYLNNPDTQYF. The CDR3 bases are TGTGCCAGCAGTGAATATCTTAATAATCCAGATACGCAGTATTTT.

This clone appeared a few times. The chain combines TRBV7-2 with TRBJ2-3, with D possibly TRBD2 on 5 matching bases. CDR1 is SGHTA and CDR2 is FQGNSA in the germline V gene. The CDR3 consists of 14 residues. V was trimmed by 6 bases and J by 1 base, leaving 11 bases between them. The CDR3 sequence: CASRSGGGTDTQYF. For the CDR3, the DNA is TGTGCCAGCAGGTCTGGAGGTGGCACAGATACGCAGTATTTT.

In nucleotides, the CDR3 is TGTGCCAGCAGCTTAGGGGGGGGAGGCATCAATGAGCAGTTCTTC. Translation gives CASSLGGGGINEQFF. This chain links TRBV7-9 with TRBJ2-1, with 7 bases matching TRBD2. The V and J ends lost 1 base and 6 bases, in that order; junction bases with no gene match: 6. The CDR3 runs 15 residues. Per the germline V gene, CDR1 is SEHNR and CDR2 is FQNEAQ (reference sequence).

This clone was recorded only once. The J gene is TRBJ2-1, the V gene TRBV20-1; D gene uncertain. Germline V gene data show CDR1 as DFQATT and CDR2 as SNEGSKA (reference sequence). The CDR3 runs to 11 residues. Trimming took off 6 bases at V and 4 bases at J, with 7 bases between the two ends. The CDR3 protein is CSAPLYNEQFF. CDR3 DNA: TGCAGTGCCCCGTTATACAATGAGCAGTTCTTC.

The chain employs TRBV19 and TRBJ1-3; D unclear. The CDR3 has 14 amino acids. Germline values: CDR1 LNHDA, CDR2 SQIVND (reference sequence). V gave up 6 bases and J gave up 3 bases, with 12 bases separating them. CDR3 coding DNA: TGTGCCAGTAGCTCGGCAGGAAATGGAAACACCATATATTTT. Translating it yields CASSSAGNGNTIYF.

The chain combines TRBV19 with TRBJ1-2; D unresolved. Germline assignment: CDR1 LNHDA and CDR2 SQIVND (reference sequence). V was trimmed by 3 bases and J by 2 bases, leaving 4 bases between them. The CDR3 is 12 amino acids. The CDR3 loop reads CASSISNYGYTF. The CDR3 nucleotides are TGTGCCAGTAGTATTTCAAACTATGGCTACACCTTC.

This clone was seen a single time. The gene calls are TRBV7-2 and TRBJ2-1; TRBD2 is a possible D gene (5 bases). V gave up 0 bases and J gave up 3 bases, with 9 bases separating them. CDR3 length: 15 amino acids. Germline CDR1 is SGHTA and CDR2 is FQGNSA. In DNA form, the CDR3 reads TGTGCCAGCAGCTTAGCAGCGGTCATCTACAATGAGCAGTTCTTC. Translation: CASSLAAVIYNEQFF.

The rearrangement joins TRBV9 to TRBJ2-1, with D perhaps TRBD2 (6 bases). The CDR3 has 14 amino acids. The V end lost 3 bases, the J end lost 3 bases, and 10 bases lay between the germline ends. From germline, CDR1 is SGDLS and CDR2 YYNGEE. In nucleotides, the CDR3 is TGTGCCAGCAGCGCTGGGGACTTCTACAATGAGCAGTTCTTC. Its translation is CASSAGDFYNEQFF.

This sequence joins TRBV28 and TRBJ2-1, with 12 bases that match TRBD1. The junction had 10 bases not matched to a gene; V was cut back by 3 bases and J by 7 bases. There are 17 residues in the CDR3. Germline CDR1 is MDHEN and CDR2 is SYDVKM. CDR3 DNA: TGTGCCAGCAGTTTGGGGGGGACAGGGGGCATGTTAAATGAGCAGTTCTTC. This sequence encodes CASSLGGTGGMLNEQFF.

The J gene is TRBJ1-1, the V gene TRBV7-2; 7 positions match TRBD1. The J segment lost 4 bases and the V segment lost 5 bases, leaving 13 bases of the junction unmatched. The germline V gene has CDR1 SGHTA and CDR2 FQGNSA. The CDR3 totals 16 residues. The CDR3 DNA is TGTGCCAGCAGCCCGGACAGGCGCCGGGTTGGCACTGAAGCTTTCTTT. The encoded protein is CASSPDRRRVGTEAFF. The full variable domain, its missing parts supplied by reference TRBV7-2 and TRBJ1-1, is GAGVSQSPSNKVTEKGKDVELRCDPISGHTALYWYRQSLGQGLEFLIYFQGNSAPDKSGLPSDRFSAERTGGSVSTLTIQRTQQEDSAVYLCASSPDRRRVGTEAFFGQGTRLTVV.

The rearrangement joins TRBV5-1 to TRBJ1-4; no clear D gene. The CDR3 covers 14 residues. V lost 2 bases, J lost 0 bases, and 5 bases lay in between. Looked up from germline, CDR1 is SGHRS and CDR2 is YFSETQ. The CDR3 here is CASSLQPTNEKLFF. CDR3 sequence (DNA): TGCGCCAGCAGCTTACAACCAACTAATGAAAAACTGTTTTTT.

The chain carries TRBV6-5 and TRBJ1-6; D is perhaps TRBD1 (5 bases). V was cut by 6 bases and J by 6 bases, with 15 bases left in between. Germline assignment: CDR1 MNHEY and CDR2 SVGAGI. The CDR3 is made up of 15 amino acids. CDR3 loop: CASRSGHTSNSPLHF. The CDR3 nucleotides read TGTGCCAGCAGGTCCGGACACACTTCTAATTCACCCCTCCACTTT.

The rearrangement links TRBV27 to TRBJ2-1; a possible D gene is TRBD2 (6 bases). The CDR3 length is 15 residues. From germline, CDR1 is MNHEY and CDR2 SMNVEV (reference sequence). Trimming shortened V by 6 bases and J by 8 bases, and 20 bases separated the two germline ends. This CDR3 reads CASSSAEGRRYEQFF. The CDR3 nucleotides read TGTGCCAGCAGCTCGGCGGAGGGGAGAAGATATGAGCAGTTCTTC.

The genes are TRBV11-2 and TRBJ1-5; 7 bases are a match to TRBD1. V was pared by 5 bases and J by 13 bases, with 11 bases of the junction left unmatched. The CDR3 spans 13 residues. The V gene's germline CDR1 is SGHAT and CDR2 FQNNGV. The CDR3 loop is CASSPKRDSDQHF. Written as DNA, the CDR3 is TGTGCCAGCAGCCCTAAGAGGGACAGTGATCAGCATTTT.

This chain's CDR3 is CASNLGQNTEAFF. CDR3 nucleotide sequence: TGTGCCAGCAATTTGGGGCAGAACACTGAAGCTTTCTTT. The genes are TRBV6-5 and TRBJ1-1; weak D call: TRBD1 (5 bases). The V end lost 7 bases, the J end lost 1 base, and 10 bases lay between the germline ends. The CDR3 runs 13 residues. The germline V gene has CDR1 MNHEY and CDR2 SVGAGI.

The chain couples TRBV10-3 to TRBJ2-1, with TRBD2 as a possible D gene (5 bases). CDR1 and CDR2 from the germline V gene are ENHRY and SYGVKD. Trimming shortened V by 11 bases and J by 3 bases, and 11 bases separated the two germline ends. CDR3 length equals 12 residues. CDR3 bases: TGTGCCTGTGGCGGGCACTACAATGAGCAGTTCTTC. Protein product: CACGGHYNEQFF.

The count of this clone is one. This sequence joins TRBV18 and TRBJ2-5; D may be TRBD1 (6 bases). V lost 3 bases and J lost 4, with 9 bases in between. In germline, CDR1 is KGHSH, CDR2 LQKENI. The CDR3 loop spans 13 amino acids. As DNA, the CDR3 is TGTGCCAGCTCACCTACAGGGCGAGAGACCCAGTACTTC. Its translation: CASSPTGRETQYF.

The chain uses TRBV24-1 and TRBJ2-2; TRBD1 might be the D (6 bases). The CDR3 consists of 13 residues. V gave up 12 bases and J gave up 3 bases, with 13 bases separating them. Germline lookup yields CDR1 KGHDR and CDR2 SFDVKD. The CDR3: CAVRTDYTGELFF. The CDR3 DNA is TGTGCCGTTCGGACAGATTACACCGGGGAGCTGTTTTTT.

This clone was picked up a small number of times. This chain links TRBV7-3 with TRBJ2-2; 12 bases align to TRBD2. With V trimmed by 5 bases and J by 7 bases, 8 bases remained unmatched. The CDR3 is made up of 16 amino acids. Germline V gene sequence: CDR1 SGHTA, CDR2 FQGTGA. The CDR3 DNA sequence: TGTGCCAGCAGCATCGGGACTAGCGGGTTTAGCGGGGAGCTGTTTTTT. Translation gives CASSIGTSGFSGELFF.

The J gene is TRBJ2-4, the V gene TRBV7-9, with TRBD1 matching over 8 bases. With V trimmed by 6 bases and J by 1 base, 5 bases remained unmatched. Germline CDR1 and CDR2: SEHNR and FQNEAQ (reference sequence). The CDR3 loop spans 15 amino acids. In DNA, the CDR3 is TGTGCCAGCAGTCGTACAGGGGGGGCCAAAAACATTCAGTACTTC. This codes for CASSRTGGAKNIQYF. The full variable domain, in which reference TRBV7-9 and TRBJ2-4 provide the parts outside the CDR3, is DTGVSQNPRHKITKRGQNVTFRCDPISEHNRLYWYRQTLGQGPEFLTYFQNEAQLEKSRLLSDRFSAERPKGSFSTLEIQRTEQGDSAMYLCASSRTGGAKNIQYFGAGTRLSVL.

The CDR3 protein is CASSQDHYREGSLAKNIQYF. The CDR3 DNA reads TGTGCCAGCAGCCAAGATCATTACCGGGAAGGGAGTCTAGCCAAAAACATTCAGTACTTC. The chain joins TRBV3-1 (or the pseudogene TRBV3-2) to TRBJ2-4; the D gene is possibly TRBD2 (5 bases). The CDR3 sequence is 20 residues long. The V and J ends lost 0 bases and 0 bases respectively, with 21 bases between them. Germline V gene lookup returns CDR1 LGHDT and CDR2 YNNKEL (reference sequence).

The J gene is TRBJ2-7, the V gene TRBV27, with D hard to call. The CDR3 loop spans 14 amino acids. CDR1 and CDR2 (germline): MNHEY, SMNVEV (reference sequence). V lost 3 bases and J lost 3, with 12 bases in between. As DNA, the CDR3 is TGTGCCAGCAGTTTTGGCTCGTCTCGCTACGAGCAGTACTTC. It is translated as CASSFGSSRYEQYF.